This T cell receptor (beta chain) was profiled in a study of shared clonotypes between healthy human individuals. Study-wide results and caveats: Estimated richness values were generally larger in naive subsets than in memory subsets. Shared clonotypes across all four donors exceeded non-shared ones in generation probability.

Terminally differentiated effector memory CD45RA+ cells were excluded from the naive CD8 cells, which were CD45RO-negative and positively selected for CCR7. Produced via immunoSEQ multiplex PCR; TCRdb's table is partial and in-frame only. The sample has more than 2 million clones, about 94% seen once. This clone occurred once. Its target is unknown. CDR1 and CDR2 (germline): SGHNT, YYREEE (reference sequence). The CDR3 length is 14 residues. The V gene lost 0 bases and the J gene lost 3 bases, with 4 bases spanning the gap. V and J are TRBV5-4 and TRBJ1-6; D unclear. This sequence originates from a man younger than 35 in good health. Sequenced: naive CD8+ T cells sorted from blood. The CDR3 nucleotides read TGTGCCAGCAGCTTGGGGGACTATAATTCACCCCTCCACTTT. It codes for CASSLGDYNSPLHF.